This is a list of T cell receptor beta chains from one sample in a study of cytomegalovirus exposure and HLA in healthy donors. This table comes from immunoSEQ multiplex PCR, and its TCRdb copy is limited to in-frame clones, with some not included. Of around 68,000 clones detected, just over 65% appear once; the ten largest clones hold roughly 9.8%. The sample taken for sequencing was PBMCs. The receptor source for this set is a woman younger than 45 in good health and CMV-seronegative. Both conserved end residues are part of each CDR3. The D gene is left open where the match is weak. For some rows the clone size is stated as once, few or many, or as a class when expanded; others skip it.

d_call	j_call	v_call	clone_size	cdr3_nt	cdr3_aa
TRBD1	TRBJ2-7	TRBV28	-	TGTGCCAGCAGTTTCCTCGACAGGGGCAACGAGCAGTACTTC	CASSFLDRGNEQYF
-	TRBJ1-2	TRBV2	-	TGTGCCAGCAGTGAATCCCTGGCGGCTAACTATGGCTACACCTTC	CASSESLAANYGYTF
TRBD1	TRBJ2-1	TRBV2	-	TGTGCCAGCAGCGCCAGACAGGGGGCCTACAATGAGCAGTTCTTC	CASSARQGAYNEQFF
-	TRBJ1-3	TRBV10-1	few	TGCGCCAGCAGTGTTCCGGCAGGGGCCCTTCGCTCTGGAAACACCATATATTTT	CASSVPAGALRSGNTIYF
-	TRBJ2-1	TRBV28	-	TGTGCCAGCAGCTCACCGCGGGGGCGAAGAGATGAGCAGTTCTTC	CASSSPRGRRDEQFF
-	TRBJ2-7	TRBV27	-	TGTGCCAGCAGTCTCCGCCCCGGGAGCCCCTACGAGCAGTACTTC	CASSLRPGSPYEQYF
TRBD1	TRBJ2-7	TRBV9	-	TGTGCCAGCAGCGTAGGACAGGGGGCCGAGCAGTACTTC	CASSVGQGAEQYF
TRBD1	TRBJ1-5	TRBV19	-	TGTGCCAGTAGCCTCGTCGAGGGACAGCTTAATCAGCCCCAGCATTTT	CASSLVEGQLNQPQHF
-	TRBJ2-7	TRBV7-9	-	TGTGCCAGCAGCTTACCGGTTAGCCACGAGCAGTACTTC	CASSLPVSHEQYF
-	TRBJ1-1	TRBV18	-	TGTGCCAGCTCACCATGGGGAGGTACTGAAGCTTTCTTT	CASSPWGGTEAFF
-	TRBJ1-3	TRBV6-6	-	TGTGCCAGCAGGGGGGGTAGGGGAATTGGAAACACCATATATTTT	CASRGGRGIGNTIYF
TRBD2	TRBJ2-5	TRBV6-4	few	TGTGCCAGCAGTCGAAGCGGGGGGGCCCAAGAGACCCAGTACTTC	CASSRSGGAQETQYF
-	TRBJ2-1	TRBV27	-	TGTGCCAGCAGGGTGAGCGCGTCCTACAATGAGCAGTTCTTC	CASRVSASYNEQFF
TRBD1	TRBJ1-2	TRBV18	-	TGTGCCAGCTCACTAATCGACAGGGGAGGCTACACCTTC	CASSLIDRGGYTF
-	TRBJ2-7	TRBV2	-	TGTGCCAGCAGCCCACAGGGTCTTTACGAGCAGTACTTC	CASSPQGLYEQYF
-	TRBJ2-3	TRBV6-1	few	TGTGCCAGCAGTGACGGCAGGGAAACAGATACGCAGTATTTT	CASSDGRETDTQYF
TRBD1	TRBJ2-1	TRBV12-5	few	TGTGCTAGTGGTTTGGGTCAGACAGGGGGCATTATCAATGAGCAGTTCTTC	CASGLGQTGGIINEQFF
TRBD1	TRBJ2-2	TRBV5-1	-	TGCGCCAGCAGCCTGGCTGTGACAGGGGAAACCGGGGAGCTGTTTTTT	CASSLAVTGETGELFF